This T cell receptor beta chain was recovered during a study of shared T cell receptors in the human thymus. Only a few counts were recorded for this clone. V was pared by 0 bases and J by 4 bases, with 12 bases between. Germline loops: CDR1 SEHNR, CDR2 FQNEAQ (reference sequence). The CDR3 has 15 residues. Profiled with immunoSEQ multiplex PCR; TCRdb holds only in-frame clones, not every one. The repertoire holds just under 550,000 clones, with approximately 80% as singletons. The same data also went into a second study, on human thymus T cells. In that study: Each of the donors was a healthy Finnish infant who was undergoing open corrective cardiac surgery for congenital heart defects. Obtained as resections during corrective heart surgery, the thymus tissue was then studied. V and J gene usage appeared biased in thymic and blood repertoires.

The TCR was taken from a boy under two years old with a congenital heart defect. The specimen was thymocytes. This chain connects TRBV7-9 to TRBJ1-1; D perhaps matches TRBD1 (6 bases). The CDR3, as DNA: TGTGCCAGCAGCTTAGCGGTCAGGGGTTTCACTGAAGCTTTCTTT. Its protein is CASSLAVRGFTEAFF.